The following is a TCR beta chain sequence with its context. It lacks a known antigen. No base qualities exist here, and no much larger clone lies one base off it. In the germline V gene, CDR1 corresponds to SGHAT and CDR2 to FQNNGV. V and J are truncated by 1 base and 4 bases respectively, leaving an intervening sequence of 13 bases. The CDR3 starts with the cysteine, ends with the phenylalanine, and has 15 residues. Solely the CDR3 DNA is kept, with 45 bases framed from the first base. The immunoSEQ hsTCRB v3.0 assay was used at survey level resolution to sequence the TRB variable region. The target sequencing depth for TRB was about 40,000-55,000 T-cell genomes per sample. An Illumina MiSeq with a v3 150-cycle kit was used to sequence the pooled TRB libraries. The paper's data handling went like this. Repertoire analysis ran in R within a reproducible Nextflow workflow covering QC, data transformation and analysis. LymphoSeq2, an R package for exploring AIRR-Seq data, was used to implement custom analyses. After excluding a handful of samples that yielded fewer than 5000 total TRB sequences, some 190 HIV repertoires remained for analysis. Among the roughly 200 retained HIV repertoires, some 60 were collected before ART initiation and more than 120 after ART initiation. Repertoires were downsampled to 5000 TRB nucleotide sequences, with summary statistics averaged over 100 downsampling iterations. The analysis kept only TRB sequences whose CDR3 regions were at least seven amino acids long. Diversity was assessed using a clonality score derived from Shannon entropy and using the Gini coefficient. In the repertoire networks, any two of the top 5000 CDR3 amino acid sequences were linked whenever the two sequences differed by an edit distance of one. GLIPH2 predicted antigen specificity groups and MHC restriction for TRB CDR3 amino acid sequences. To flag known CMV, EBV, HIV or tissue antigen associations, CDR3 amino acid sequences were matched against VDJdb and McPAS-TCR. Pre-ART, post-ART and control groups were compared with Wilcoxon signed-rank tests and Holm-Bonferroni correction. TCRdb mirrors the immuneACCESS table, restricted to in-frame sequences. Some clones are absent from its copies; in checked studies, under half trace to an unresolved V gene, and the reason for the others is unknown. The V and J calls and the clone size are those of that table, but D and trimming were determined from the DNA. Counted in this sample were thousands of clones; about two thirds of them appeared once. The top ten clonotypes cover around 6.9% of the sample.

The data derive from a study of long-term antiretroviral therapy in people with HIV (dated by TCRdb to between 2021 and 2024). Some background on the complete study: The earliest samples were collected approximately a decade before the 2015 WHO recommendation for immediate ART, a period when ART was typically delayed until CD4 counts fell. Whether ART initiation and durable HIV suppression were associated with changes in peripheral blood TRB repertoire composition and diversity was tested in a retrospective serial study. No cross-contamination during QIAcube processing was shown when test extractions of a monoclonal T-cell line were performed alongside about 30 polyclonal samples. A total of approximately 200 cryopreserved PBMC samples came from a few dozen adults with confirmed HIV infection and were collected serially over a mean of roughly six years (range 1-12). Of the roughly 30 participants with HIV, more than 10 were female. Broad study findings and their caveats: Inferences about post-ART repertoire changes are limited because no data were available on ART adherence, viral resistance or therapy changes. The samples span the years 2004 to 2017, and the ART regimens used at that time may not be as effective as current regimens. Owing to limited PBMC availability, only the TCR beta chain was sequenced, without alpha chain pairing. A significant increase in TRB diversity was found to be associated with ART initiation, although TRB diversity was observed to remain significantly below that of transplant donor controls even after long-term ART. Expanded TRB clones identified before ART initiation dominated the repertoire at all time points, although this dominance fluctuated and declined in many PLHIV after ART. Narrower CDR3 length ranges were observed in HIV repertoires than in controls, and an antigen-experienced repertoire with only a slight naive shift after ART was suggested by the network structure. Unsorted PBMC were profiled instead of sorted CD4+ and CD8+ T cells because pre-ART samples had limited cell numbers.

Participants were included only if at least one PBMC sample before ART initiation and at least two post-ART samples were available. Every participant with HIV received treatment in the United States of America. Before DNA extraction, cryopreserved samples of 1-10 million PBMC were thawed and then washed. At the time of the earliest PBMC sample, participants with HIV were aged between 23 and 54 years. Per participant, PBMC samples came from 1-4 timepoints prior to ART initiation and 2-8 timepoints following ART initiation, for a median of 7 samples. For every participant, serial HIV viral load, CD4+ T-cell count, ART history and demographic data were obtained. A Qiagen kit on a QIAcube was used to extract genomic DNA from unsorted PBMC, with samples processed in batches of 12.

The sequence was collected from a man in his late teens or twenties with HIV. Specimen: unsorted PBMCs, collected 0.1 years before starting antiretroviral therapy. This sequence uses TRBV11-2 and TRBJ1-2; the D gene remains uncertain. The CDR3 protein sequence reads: CASSLGSGSPYGYTF. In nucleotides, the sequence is TGTGCCAGCAGCTTAGGCTCCGGAAGCCCCTATGGCTACACCTTC.